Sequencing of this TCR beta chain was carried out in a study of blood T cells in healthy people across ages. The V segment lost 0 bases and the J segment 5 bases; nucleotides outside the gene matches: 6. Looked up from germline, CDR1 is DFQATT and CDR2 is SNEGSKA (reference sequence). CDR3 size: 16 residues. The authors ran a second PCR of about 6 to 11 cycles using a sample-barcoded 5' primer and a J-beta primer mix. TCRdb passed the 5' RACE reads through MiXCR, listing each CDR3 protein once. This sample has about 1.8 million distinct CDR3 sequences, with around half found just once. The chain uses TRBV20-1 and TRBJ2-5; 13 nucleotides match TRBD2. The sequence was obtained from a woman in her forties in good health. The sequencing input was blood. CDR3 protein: CSARDWTSGGWETQYF. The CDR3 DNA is TGCAGTGCTAGAGATTGGACTAGCGGGGGTTGGGAGACCCAGTACTTC.